These T cell receptor beta chains were read from a single sample in a study of shared clonotypes between healthy human individuals. Here immunoSEQ multiplex PCR was the method, and the copy in TCRdb shows in-frame clones only, minus some. The top ten hold 1.7% of the sample, which has around 2.1 million clones, 85% to 95% seen once. The sequencing input was naive CD8+ T cells from PBMCs. These receptors were obtained from a man aged 18 to 29 in good health. Some clones in this sample may be carry-over from other donors' samples. The conserved cysteine and the conserved F or W are not part of the CDR3 here. Each record gives: J gene, V gene, CDR3 protein.

j_call: TRBJ2-7
v_call: TRBV4-2
cdr3_aa: ASSQTGTLSSYEQY

j_call: TRBJ2-1
v_call: TRBV14
cdr3_aa: ASSWGLANEQF

j_call: TRBJ2-1
v_call: TRBV7-3
cdr3_aa: ASSPRRQPNEQF

j_call: TRBJ1-5
v_call: TRBV7-6
cdr3_aa: ASSDQGAGQPQH

j_call: TRBJ2-1
v_call: TRBV5-1
cdr3_aa: ASSLADNHNEQF

j_call: TRBJ2-7
v_call: TRBV6-1
cdr3_aa: ASSKGGLPYYEQY

j_call: TRBJ2-7
v_call: TRBV25-1
cdr3_aa: ASSGRTPLGEQY

j_call: TRBJ2-1
v_call: TRBV19
cdr3_aa: ASSIGLGLANNEQF

j_call: TRBJ1-4
v_call: TRBV2
cdr3_aa: ASSDEMDVRTNEKLF

j_call: TRBJ2-1
v_call: TRBV7-9
cdr3_aa: ASSFPGTSRF

j_call: TRBJ1-2
v_call: TRBV14
cdr3_aa: ASSTRTAPRDRYGYT

j_call: TRBJ1-1
v_call: TRBV7-9
cdr3_aa: ASSLEFGTGKVEAF

j_call: TRBJ2-1
v_call: TRBV5-1
cdr3_aa: ASSLAQFGGSEQF

j_call: TRBJ2-7
v_call: TRBV5-6
cdr3_aa: ASSLRHSYEQY

j_call: TRBJ1-1
v_call: TRBV5-1
cdr3_aa: ASATIDHTEAF

j_call: TRBJ2-7
v_call: TRBV4-3
cdr3_aa: ASSQDFKPYEQY

j_call: TRBJ2-2
v_call: TRBV9
cdr3_aa: ASSPLRGSGELF

j_call: TRBJ2-7
v_call: TRBV7-9
cdr3_aa: ASSLGTAYEQY

j_call: TRBJ2-1
v_call: TRBV5-1
cdr3_aa: ASSSSGYNEQF

j_call: TRBJ1-1
v_call: TRBV5-1
cdr3_aa: ASSFVGTEAF

j_call: TRBJ1-2
v_call: TRBV28
cdr3_aa: ATHHGEDYGYT

j_call: TRBJ2-5
v_call: TRBV7-9
cdr3_aa: ASSLIWKNQETQY

j_call: TRBJ2-1
v_call: TRBV20-1
cdr3_aa: SAKEYNEQF

j_call: TRBJ2-1
v_call: TRBV30
cdr3_aa: AWSVQTSGKRPVSYNEQF

j_call: TRBJ2-7
v_call: TRBV7-9
cdr3_aa: ASSGGTPSYEQY

j_call: TRBJ2-7
v_call: TRBV29-1
cdr3_aa: SVLPTGTYEQY

j_call: TRBJ1-2
v_call: TRBV11-2
cdr3_aa: ASSFPGTGAGYT

j_call: TRBJ1-5
v_call: TRBV28
cdr3_aa: ASSSTPTGPQH